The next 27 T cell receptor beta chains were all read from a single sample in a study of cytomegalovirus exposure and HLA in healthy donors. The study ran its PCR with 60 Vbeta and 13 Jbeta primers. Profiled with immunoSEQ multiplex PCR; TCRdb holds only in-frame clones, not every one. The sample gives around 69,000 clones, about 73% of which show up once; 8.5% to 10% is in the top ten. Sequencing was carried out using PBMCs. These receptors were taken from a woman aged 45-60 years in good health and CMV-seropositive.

The chain's CDR3 is CASSRQGGSNQPQHF. The CDR3 nucleotides read TGTGCCAGCAGCCGACAGGGTGGGAGCAATCAGCCCCAGCATTTT. The chain couples TRBV5-5 to TRBJ1-5; 7 bases are shared with TRBD1. Germline V gives CDR1 SGHKS, CDR2 YYEKEE (reference sequence). V dropped 4 bases and J dropped 1; count of bases not matched to a gene: 5. There are 15 residues in the CDR3.

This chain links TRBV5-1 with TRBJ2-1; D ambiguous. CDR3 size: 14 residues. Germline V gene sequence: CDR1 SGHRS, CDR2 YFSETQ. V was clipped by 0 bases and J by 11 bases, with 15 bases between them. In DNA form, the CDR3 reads TGCGCCAGCAGCTTGGCCCCTCCGGAGAGTAAGCAGTTCTTC. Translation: CASSLAPPESKQFF.

The CDR3 DNA reads as TGTGCCAGCAGCCTTACTAGAGTAATCACCGGGGAGCTGTTTTTT. Translating it yields CASSLTRVITGELFF. This rearrangement joins TRBV28 to TRBJ2-2, with D perhaps matching TRBD2 (5 bases). Germline values: CDR1 MDHEN, CDR2 SYDVKM. This CDR3 is built from 15 residues. The V and J ends lost 6 bases and 4 bases respectively, with 15 bases between them.

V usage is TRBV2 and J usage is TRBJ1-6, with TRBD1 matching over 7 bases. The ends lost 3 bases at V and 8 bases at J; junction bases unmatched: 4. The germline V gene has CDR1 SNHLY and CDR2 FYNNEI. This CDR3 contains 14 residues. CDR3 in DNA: TGTGCCAGCAGTGAGGGGACAGCCTATTCACCCCTCCACTTT. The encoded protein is CASSEGTAYSPLHF. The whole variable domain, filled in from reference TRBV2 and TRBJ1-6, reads EPEVTQTPSHQVTQMGQEVILRCVPISNHLYFYWYRQILGQKVEFLVSFYNNEISEKSEIFDDQFSVERPDGSNFTLKIRSTKLEDSAMYFCASSEGTAYSPLHFGNGTRLTVT.

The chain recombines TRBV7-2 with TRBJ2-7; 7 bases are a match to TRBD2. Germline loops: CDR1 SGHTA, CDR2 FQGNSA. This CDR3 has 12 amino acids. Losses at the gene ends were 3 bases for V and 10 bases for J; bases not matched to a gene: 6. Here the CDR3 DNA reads TGTGCCAGCAGCTTGCAGGCGGGGGTTCAGTACTTC. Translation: CASSLQAGVQYF.

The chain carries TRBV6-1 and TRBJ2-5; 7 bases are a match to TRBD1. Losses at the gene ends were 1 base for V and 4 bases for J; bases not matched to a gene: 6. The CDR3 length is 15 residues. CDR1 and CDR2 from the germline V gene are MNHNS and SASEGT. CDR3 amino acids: CASSEGLGGLETQYF. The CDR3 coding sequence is TGTGCCAGCAGTGAAGGGCTAGGGGGCTTAGAGACCCAGTACTTC.

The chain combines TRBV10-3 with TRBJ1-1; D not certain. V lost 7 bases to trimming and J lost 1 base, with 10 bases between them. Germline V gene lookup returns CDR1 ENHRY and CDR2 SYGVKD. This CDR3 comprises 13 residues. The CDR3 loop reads CAINPEANTEAFF. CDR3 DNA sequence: TGTGCCATCAACCCCGAGGCGAACACTGAAGCTTTCTTT.

CDR3 nucleotide sequence: TGTGCCACCAGCAGAGAACTACTAGCGGGGGGGCCAGATACGCAGTATTTT. The encoded protein is CATSRELLAGGPDTQYF. The V and J genes are TRBV15 and TRBJ2-3; 13 bases agree with TRBD2. The CDR3 is 17 residues long. V was pared by 0 bases and J by 4 bases, with 4 bases of the junction left unmatched. The germline V gene encodes CDR1 LNHNV and CDR2 YYDKDF (reference sequence).

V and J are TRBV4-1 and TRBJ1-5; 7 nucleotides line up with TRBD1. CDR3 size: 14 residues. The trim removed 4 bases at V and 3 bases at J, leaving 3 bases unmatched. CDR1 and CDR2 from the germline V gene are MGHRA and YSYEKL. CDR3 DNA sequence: TGCGCCAGCAGCCCGGGACAGAACAATCAGCCCCAGCATTTT. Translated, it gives CASSPGQNNQPQHF.

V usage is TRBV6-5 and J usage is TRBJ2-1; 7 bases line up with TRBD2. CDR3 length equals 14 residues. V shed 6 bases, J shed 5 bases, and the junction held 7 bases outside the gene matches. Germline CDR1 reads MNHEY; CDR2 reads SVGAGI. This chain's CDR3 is CASRTKRGDNEQFF. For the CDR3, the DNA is TGTGCCAGCAGGACCAAGCGGGGCGACAATGAGCAGTTCTTC.

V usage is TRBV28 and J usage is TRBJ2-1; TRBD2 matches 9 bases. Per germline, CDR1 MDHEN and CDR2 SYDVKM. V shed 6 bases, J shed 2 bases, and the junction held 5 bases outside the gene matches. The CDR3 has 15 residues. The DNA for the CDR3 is TGTGCCAGCAGCCCCGCTAGCGGGGCCTACAATGAGCAGTTCTTC. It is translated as CASSPASGAYNEQFF.

The DNA of the CDR3 is TGTGCCAGCACAGGGGGGGAAAAACTGTTTTTT. This encodes CASTGGEKLFF. The rearrangement joins TRBV28 to TRBJ1-4, with TRBD1 matching 7 bases. Losses at the gene ends were 7 bases for V and 8 bases for J; bases not matched to a gene: 1. Germline CDR1 reads MDHEN; CDR2 reads SYDVKM. This CDR3 contains 11 residues. Full variable domain (outside the CDR3, taken from reference TRBV28 and TRBJ1-4): DVKVTQSSRYLVKRTGEKVFLECVQDMDHENMFWYRQDPGLGLRLIYFSYDVKMKEKGDIPEGYSVSREKKERFSLILESASTNQTSMYLCASTGGEKLFFGSGTQLSVL.

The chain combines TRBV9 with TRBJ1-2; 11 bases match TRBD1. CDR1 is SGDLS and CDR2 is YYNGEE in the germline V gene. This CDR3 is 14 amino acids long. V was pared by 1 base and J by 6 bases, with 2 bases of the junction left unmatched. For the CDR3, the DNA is TGTGCCAGCAGCGTACGGACAGGGGGCAATGGCTACACCTTC. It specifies CASSVRTGGNGYTF.

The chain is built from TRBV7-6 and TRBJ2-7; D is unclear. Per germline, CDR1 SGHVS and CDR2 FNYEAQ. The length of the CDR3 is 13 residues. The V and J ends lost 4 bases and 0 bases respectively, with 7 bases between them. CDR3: CASSSSNSYEQYF. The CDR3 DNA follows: TGTGCCAGCAGCTCCAGTAACTCCTACGAGCAGTACTTC.

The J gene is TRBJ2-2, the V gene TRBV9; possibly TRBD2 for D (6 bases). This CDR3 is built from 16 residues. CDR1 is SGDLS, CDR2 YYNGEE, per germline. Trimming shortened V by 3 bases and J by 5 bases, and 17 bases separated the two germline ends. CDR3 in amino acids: CASSEPRGLATGELFF. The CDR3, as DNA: TGTGCCAGCAGCGAGCCCCGCGGGCTAGCGACCGGGGAGCTGTTTTTT.

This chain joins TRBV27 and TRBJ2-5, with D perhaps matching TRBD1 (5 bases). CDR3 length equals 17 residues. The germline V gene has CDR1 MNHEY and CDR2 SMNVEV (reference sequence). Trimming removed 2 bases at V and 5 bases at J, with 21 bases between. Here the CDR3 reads CASSLQPAPGLVETQYF. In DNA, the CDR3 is TGTGCCAGCAGTTTACAACCGGCGCCAGGGTTGGTGGAGACCCAGTACTTC.

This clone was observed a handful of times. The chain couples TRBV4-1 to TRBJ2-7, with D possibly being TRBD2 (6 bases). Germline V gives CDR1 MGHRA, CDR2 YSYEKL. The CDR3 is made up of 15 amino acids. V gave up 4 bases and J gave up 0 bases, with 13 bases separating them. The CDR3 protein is CASSPDGSYSYEQYF. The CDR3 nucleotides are TGCGCCAGCAGCCCGGACGGGAGTTACTCCTACGAGCAGTACTTC.

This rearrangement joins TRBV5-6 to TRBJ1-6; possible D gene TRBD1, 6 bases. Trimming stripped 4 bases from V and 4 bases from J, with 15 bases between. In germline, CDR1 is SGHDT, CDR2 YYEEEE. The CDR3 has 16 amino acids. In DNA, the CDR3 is TGTGCCAGCAGCCCGACAGGTAGAACATATAATTCACCCCTCCACTTT. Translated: CASSPTGRTYNSPLHF.

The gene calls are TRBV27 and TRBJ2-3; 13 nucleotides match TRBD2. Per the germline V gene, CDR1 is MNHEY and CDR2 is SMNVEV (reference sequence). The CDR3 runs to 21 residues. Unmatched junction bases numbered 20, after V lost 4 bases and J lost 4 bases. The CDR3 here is CASSYAGTSGTLPREADTQYF. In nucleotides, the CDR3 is TGTGCCAGCAGTTATGCCGGGACTAGCGGGACTCTGCCCCGGGAGGCAGATACGCAGTATTTT.

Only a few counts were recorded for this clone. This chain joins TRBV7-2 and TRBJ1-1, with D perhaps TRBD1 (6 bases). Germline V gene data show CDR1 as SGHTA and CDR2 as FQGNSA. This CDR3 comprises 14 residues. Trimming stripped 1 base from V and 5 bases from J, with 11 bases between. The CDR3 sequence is CASSLVEGVTEAFF. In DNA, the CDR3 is TGTGCCAGCAGCTTAGTAGAGGGGGTTACTGAAGCTTTCTTT.

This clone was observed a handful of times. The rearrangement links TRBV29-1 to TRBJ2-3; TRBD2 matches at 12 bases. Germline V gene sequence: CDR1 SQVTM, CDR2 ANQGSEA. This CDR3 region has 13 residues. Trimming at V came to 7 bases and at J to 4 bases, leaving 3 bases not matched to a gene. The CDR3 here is CSGGTSGSDTQYF. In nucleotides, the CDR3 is TGCAGCGGAGGGACTAGCGGGTCAGATACGCAGTATTTT.

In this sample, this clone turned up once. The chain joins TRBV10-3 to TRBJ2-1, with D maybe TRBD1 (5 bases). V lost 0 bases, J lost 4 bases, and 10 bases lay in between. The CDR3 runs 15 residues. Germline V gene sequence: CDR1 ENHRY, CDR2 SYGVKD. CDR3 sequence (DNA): TGTGCCATCAGTGAGTCGGTGGGGCTTTACAATGAGCAGTTCTTC. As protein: CAISESVGLYNEQFF.

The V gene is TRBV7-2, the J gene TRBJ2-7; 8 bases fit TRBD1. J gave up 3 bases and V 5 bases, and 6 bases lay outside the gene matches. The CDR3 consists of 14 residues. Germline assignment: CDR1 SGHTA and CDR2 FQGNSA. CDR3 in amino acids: CASSPTGVVYEQYF. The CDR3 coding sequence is TGTGCCAGCAGCCCGACAGGGGTGGTCTACGAGCAGTACTTC.

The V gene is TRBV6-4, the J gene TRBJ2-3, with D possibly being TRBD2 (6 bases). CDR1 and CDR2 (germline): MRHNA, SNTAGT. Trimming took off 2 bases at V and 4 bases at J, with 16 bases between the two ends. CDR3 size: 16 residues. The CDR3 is CASSDLAGKGADTQYF. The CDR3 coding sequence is TGTGCCAGCAGTGACCTTGCGGGAAAAGGCGCAGATACGCAGTATTTT.

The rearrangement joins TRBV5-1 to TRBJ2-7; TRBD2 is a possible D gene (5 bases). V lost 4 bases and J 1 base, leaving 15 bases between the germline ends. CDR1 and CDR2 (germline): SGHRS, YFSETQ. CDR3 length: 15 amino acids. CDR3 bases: TGCGCCAGCAGCCCCGGGGTGGCCCCATCCTACGAGCAGTACTTC. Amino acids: CASSPGVAPSYEQYF.

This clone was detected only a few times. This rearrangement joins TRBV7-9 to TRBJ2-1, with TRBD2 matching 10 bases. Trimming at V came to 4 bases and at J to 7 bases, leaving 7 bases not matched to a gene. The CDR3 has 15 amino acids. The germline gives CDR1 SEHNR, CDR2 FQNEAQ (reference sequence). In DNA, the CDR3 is TGTGCCAGCAGCTCAGAGCGGGGGGGCCCAAATGAGCAGTTCTTC. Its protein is CASSSERGGPNEQFF.

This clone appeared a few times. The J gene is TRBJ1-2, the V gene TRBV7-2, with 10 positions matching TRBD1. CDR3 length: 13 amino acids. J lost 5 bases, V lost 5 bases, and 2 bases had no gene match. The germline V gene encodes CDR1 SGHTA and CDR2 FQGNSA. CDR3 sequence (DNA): TGTGCCAGCAGCCGACAGGGGGCGTATGGCTACACCTTC. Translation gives CASSRQGAYGYTF.